The rows below give T cell receptor beta chains drawn from one sample of a study of blood T cell repertoires in COVID-19. The data were produced by immunoSEQ multiplex PCR, yet TCRdb's version contains in-frame clones alone and is incomplete. The table shows about 380,000 clones, with 85% to 90% occurring only once. Sequences were obtained from PBMCs or T cells enriched from blood (not recorded which). These receptors came from a woman aged 18 to 35 who had recovered from COVID-19. CDR3s leave out the opening cysteine and the closing phenylalanine or tryptophan. The D gene is left open where the match is weak.

cdr3_aa,j_call,v_call,d_call
ASSTGQTNQPQH,TRBJ1-5,TRBV6-5,TRBD1
SASVTGGGVGSPLH,TRBJ1-6,TRBV20-1,TRBD1
ASSLRGGIYVEQY,TRBJ2-7,TRBV7-9,-
ASSLAQGGYEQY,TRBJ2-7,TRBV18,-
ASSLNPEGGTGELF,TRBJ2-2,TRBV7-3,TRBD2
ASSGGPLVGELF,TRBJ2-2,TRBV2,-
ASSFRQGEGEKLF,TRBJ1-4,TRBV7-9,TRBD1
ASSVSRQGHGNTIY,TRBJ1-3,TRBV9,TRBD1
ASSQDGADYNEQF,TRBJ2-1,TRBV4-1,-
ASSLGGDSLSNQPQH,TRBJ1-5,TRBV5-1,TRBD1
ASSLSRRLQQGFVDEQY,TRBJ2-7,TRBV7-8,TRBD1
ASSDDWGRKDTEAF,TRBJ1-1,TRBV2,-
ASSLKQGDEKLF,TRBJ1-4,TRBV5-4,-
ASSLDSGGPTDTQY,TRBJ2-3,TRBV3-1/TRBV3-2,TRBD2
AISEVPNQVQPYGYT,TRBJ1-2,TRBV10-3,-
ASSLDAGRETQY,TRBJ2-5,TRBV5-4,-
ASSGGQIDYGYT,TRBJ1-2,TRBV5-1,TRBD1